These 32 T cell receptor beta chains came from one sample sequenced in a study of post-analysis software for immune sequencing data. Whole-study findings and limits: About 5 TRBV segments were significantly more frequent in patients than in controls. TRBV5-6, TRBV5-1 and TRBV20-1 were among these segments.

Sequencing libraries made from TCR beta cDNA carried unique molecular identifiers. TCRdb itself ran the PCR reads through MiXCR, one entry per CDR3 protein. The sample holds around 400,000 distinct CDR3 sequences; about 40% are singletons and the top ten take approximately 7.6%. No antigen has been identified for these receptors. The sequencing input was blood. These receptors came from a girl aged 2 to 9 with multiple sclerosis.

V usage is TRBV12-3 or TRBV12-4 and J usage is TRBJ1-1; D might be TRBD1 (5 bases). V dropped 7 bases and J dropped 0 bases, with 15 bases sitting between them. This CDR3 contains 15 residues. The CDR3 DNA sequence: TGTGCCAGCACCAAAAGGGGAAGAATGAACACTGAAGCTTTCTTT. It specifies CASTKRGRMNTEAFF.

The chain employs TRBV20-1 and TRBJ2-5; 9 bases are shared with TRBD2. The CDR3 has 14 residues. Looked up from germline, CDR1 is DFQATT and CDR2 is SNEGSKA (reference sequence). J gave up 4 bases and V 3 bases, and 6 bases lay outside the gene matches. The CDR3 spells CSASQGGRGETQYF. In DNA form, the CDR3 reads TGCAGTGCTAGTCAGGGCGGGAGGGGAGAGACCCAGTACTTC.

The chain links TRBV5-4 to TRBJ1-2; perhaps TRBD1 as D (6 bases). There are 14 residues in the CDR3. Trimming cost V 6 bases and J 0 bases, with 12 bases left between them. The V gene's germline CDR1 is SGHNT and CDR2 YYREEE (reference sequence). The CDR3 reads CASTHGGPNYGYTF. CDR3 nucleotide sequence: TGTGCCAGCACCCACGGGGGCCCTAACTATGGCTACACCTTC.

The chain carries TRBV6-5 and TRBJ1-4, with TRBD1 matching 8 bases. Germline V gene lookup returns CDR1 MNHEY and CDR2 SVGAGI. After removal of 1 base from V and 7 bases from J, the junction contained 14 bases not matched to a gene. The CDR3 length is 18 residues. CDR3 DNA sequence: TGTGCCAGCAGTTACTTGTACGAACCGGGACAGGATTTTGAAAAACTGTTTTTT. Translating gives CASSYLYEPGQDFEKLFF.

This clonotype has only a few counts. This sequence joins TRBV9 and TRBJ1-1, with a weak D call TRBD1 (6 bases). The CDR3 runs to 16 residues. Trimming removed 0 bases at V and 1 base at J, with 13 bases between. Germline-derived CDR1 and CDR2 are SGDLS and YYNGEE. CDR3 sequence reads: CASSVGAGHRNTEAFF. In nucleotides, the CDR3 is TGTGCCAGCAGCGTAGGAGCGGGACACCGGAACACTGAAGCTTTCTTT.

This sequence joins TRBV12-3 or TRBV12-4 and TRBJ2-3, with D tentatively TRBD2 (6 bases). V was pared by 10 bases and J by 4 bases, with 18 bases between. This CDR3 is built from 14 residues. CDR3 amino acids: CATLGTGAPDTQYF. The CDR3 region has the DNA TGTGCCACCCTAGGAACGGGAGCTCCAGATACGCAGTATTTT.

V is TRBV12-3 or TRBV12-4 and J is TRBJ1-2; 7 bases are shared with TRBD1. After removal of 6 bases from V and 2 bases from J, the junction contained 3 bases not matched to a gene. The CDR3 has 13 amino acids. The CDR3 region is CASRVDRNYGYTF. The DNA for the CDR3 is TGTGCCAGCAGAGTGGACAGGAACTATGGCTACACCTTC.

J is TRBJ2-5 and V is TRBV6-5; TRBD2 matches at 13 bases. The CDR3 extends over 20 amino acids. CDR1 MNHEY and CDR2 SVGAGI come from the germline V gene. J lost 4 bases, V lost 0 bases, and 14 bases had no gene match. The CDR3 loop is CASSYSHIGLAGEIGETQYF. The CDR3 region has the DNA TGTGCCAGCAGTTACTCCCACATAGGACTAGCGGGAGAGATAGGAGAGACCCAGTACTTC.

This clonotype was counted at least ten times. The rearrangement joins TRBV29-1 to TRBJ2-7; D possibly corresponds to TRBD1 (5 bases). Germline V CDR1 and CDR2: SQVTM, ANQGSEA. Trimming removed 1 base from V and 1 base from J, with 14 bases in between. The CDR3 is 15 residues long. DNA for the CDR3: TGCAGCGTTGAAGGTGGGAATAAGGGGTCCTACGAGCAGTACTTC. Protein product: CSVEGGNKGSYEQYF.

The chain carries TRBV24-1 and TRBJ2-1; 9 positions match TRBD1. The CDR3 is made up of 14 amino acids. The V gene's germline CDR1 is KGHDR and CDR2 SFDVKD. Trimming cost V 5 bases and J 10 bases; bases outside gene matches: 8. CDR3 in amino acids: CATSAATGGFEQFF. The CDR3 nucleotides are TGTGCCACCAGTGCCGCGACAGGGGGGTTCGAGCAGTTCTTC.

This clonotype occurred once. This chain links TRBV9 with TRBJ2-1; 10 bases are shared with TRBD2. The CDR3 sequence is 16 residues long. V gave up 2 bases and J gave up 7 bases; unmatched junction bases: 9. CDR1 and CDR2 from the germline V gene are SGDLS and YYNGEE. CDR3 sequence (DNA): TGTGCCAGCAGCGTGAATCTAGCGGGGGAAATAAATGAGCAGTTCTTC. Protein product: CASSVNLAGEINEQFF.

This clonotype has more than one count but fewer than ten. The chain uses TRBV3-1 and TRBJ1-1, with D unresolved. CDR3 length: 17 amino acids. Trimming cost V 1 base and J 0 bases, with 15 bases left between them. Germline values: CDR1 LGHDT, CDR2 YNNKEL (reference sequence). CDR3 sequence: CASSQGRLLGMNTEAFF. CDR3 DNA sequence: TGTGCCAGCAGCCAAGGCAGACTCTTGGGAATGAACACTGAAGCTTTCTTT.

The chain has TRBV4-1 and TRBJ2-1, with 8 bases that match TRBD1. The CDR3 is 17 amino acids. The V gene end was trimmed by 0 bases and the J gene end by 9 bases; junction bases not matched to a gene: 13. The germline V gene has CDR1 MGHRA and CDR2 YSYEKL. CDR3 sequence: CASSQERRIRGPSEQFF. The CDR3 coding sequence is TGCGCCAGCAGCCAAGAGCGACGGATCAGGGGGCCAAGTGAGCAGTTCTTC.

At least ten counts were recorded for this clonotype. The J gene is TRBJ1-1, the V gene TRBV12-3 or TRBV12-4; D is undetermined. This CDR3 has 13 residues. Trimming cost V 6 bases and J 1 base, with 9 bases left between them. CDR3 in DNA: TGTGCCAGCAGCTTCAGTGAGAACACTGAAGCTTTCTTT. As protein: CASSFSENTEAFF.

The chain is built from TRBV13 and TRBJ2-7, with 7 bases matching TRBD1. V shed 5 bases, J shed 0 bases, and the junction held 10 bases outside the gene matches. The CDR3 length is 16 residues. CDR1 and CDR2 from the germline V gene are PRHDT and FYEKMQ (reference sequence). The CDR3 bases are TGTGCCAGCAGCACCCCTCGGGACAGCCTCTCCTACGAGCAGTACTTC. Translating it yields CASSTPRDSLSYEQYF. Full variable domain (remainder filled in from reference TRBV13 and TRBJ2-7): AAGVIQSPRHLIKEKRETATLKCYPIPRHDTVYWYQQGPGQDPQFLISFYEKMQSDKGSIPDRFSAQQFSDYHSELNMSSLELGDSALYFCASSTPRDSLSYEQYFGPGTRLTVT.

The sample holds a few counts of this clonotype. CDR3 coding DNA: TGTGCCAGCAGCTTTGAATGGGGAAAACGGTACTTC. As protein: CASSFEWGKRYF. The chain couples TRBV7-2 to TRBJ2-5; D is undetermined. CDR3 length: 12 residues. V dropped 3 bases and J dropped 13 bases, with 15 bases sitting between them. Germline assignment: CDR1 SGHTA and CDR2 FQGNSA.

The chain employs TRBV12-3 or TRBV12-4 and TRBJ1-1; TRBD1 might be the D (6 bases). V was pared by 4 bases and J by 11 bases, with 14 bases between. The CDR3 length is 12 residues. The CDR3 reads CASSWAGQKAFF. CDR3 sequence (DNA): TGTGCCAGCAGTTGGGCGGGACAAAAGGCTTTCTTT.

The J gene is TRBJ2-3, the V gene TRBV5-1, with 7 nucleotides matching TRBD1. Germline CDR1 SGHRS, CDR2 YFSETQ. CDR3 length: 15 residues. J lost 6 bases, V lost 3 bases, and 10 bases had no gene match. The CDR3 here is CASSSDRVALDTQYF. The CDR3 coding sequence is TGCGCCAGCAGCTCTGACAGGGTTGCATTGGATACGCAGTATTTT. Variable domain in full (rest from reference TRBV5-1 and TRBJ2-3): KAGVTQTPRYLIKTRGQQVTLSCSPISGHRSVSWYQQTPGQGLQFLFEYFSETQRNKGNFPGRFSGRQFSNSRSEMNVSTLELGDSALYLCASSSDRVALDTQYFGPGTRLTVL.

This clonotype has a handful of counts. V gene TRBV7-3 combines with J gene TRBJ2-3; D not resolved. V was clipped by 5 bases and J by 1 base, with 13 bases between them. Germline CDR1 SGHTA, CDR2 FQGTGA. The CDR3 totals 15 residues. In DNA, the CDR3 is TGTGCCAGCAGCAAGACTCCGGCGGGCACAGATACGCAGTATTTT. Translated, it gives CASSKTPAGTDTQYF.

This clonotype appeared once. The rearrangement joins TRBV28 to TRBJ1-1, with D possibly TRBD1 on 5 matching bases. Germline CDR1 MDHEN, CDR2 SYDVKM. The CDR3 length is 11 residues. Trimming removed 2 bases at V and 9 bases at J, with 7 bases between. The DNA of the CDR3 is TGTGCCAGCAGTTTACCGGGACAAGCTTTCTTT. Translating gives CASSLPGQAFF.

The chain couples TRBV6-6 to TRBJ2-5; D is unresolved. Germline CDR1 reads MNHNY; CDR2 reads SVGAGI (reference sequence). There are 12 residues in the CDR3. The V gene lost 8 bases and the J gene lost 4 bases, with 11 bases spanning the gap. This CDR3 reads CASGTTLETQYF. Written as DNA, the CDR3 is TGTGCCAGCGGCACTACATTAGAGACCCAGTACTTC.

The V call is TRBV5-1, the J call TRBJ1-1; possible D gene TRBD1, 6 bases. V was trimmed by 0 bases and J by 5 bases, leaving 17 bases between them. From germline, CDR1 is SGHRS and CDR2 YFSETQ. The CDR3 spans 16 residues. CDR3 DNA sequence: TGCGCCAGCAGCTTGGTGTCCCCAGGGGTTGGAACTGAAGCTTTCTTT. It translates to CASSLVSPGVGTEAFF.

The J gene is TRBJ1-2, the V gene TRBV6-6; weak D call: TRBD1 (6 bases). The germline gives CDR1 MNHNY, CDR2 SVGAGI (reference sequence). This CDR3 comprises 17 residues. Trimming took 0 bases from V and 3 from J, leaving 17 bases between them. CDR3 DNA sequence: TGTGCCAGCAGTTACTCGAATACCGGGGGCCAGGACTATGGCTACACCTTC. Its translation: CASSYSNTGGQDYGYTF.

The chain links TRBV10-3 to TRBJ2-3; 7 bases align to TRBD1. Germline CDR1 is ENHRY and CDR2 is SYGVKD. V lost 3 bases and J lost 0; bases outside the gene matches: 3. The CDR3 runs to 15 residues. CDR3 protein: CAISDRDSSTDTQYF. As DNA, the CDR3 is TGTGCCATCAGTGATCGGGACAGCAGCACAGATACGCAGTATTTT.

The gene calls are TRBV11-2 and TRBJ2-1; D possibly corresponds to TRBD2 (6 bases). CDR3 length equals 21 residues. V was trimmed by 4 bases and J by 3 bases, leaving 31 bases between them. CDR1 is SGHAT, CDR2 FQNNGV, per germline. The CDR3: CASSYYPLRRGRLIYYNEQFF. Written as DNA, the CDR3 is TGTGCCAGCAGCTACTATCCCCTGAGGCGTGGGAGGTTAATCTACTACAATGAGCAGTTCTTC.

By sample fraction, this clonotype is medium-sized. The chain employs TRBV29-1 and TRBJ2-3; 15 bases match TRBD2. Per the germline V gene, CDR1 is SQVTM and CDR2 is ANQGSEA. This CDR3 has 16 residues. With V trimmed by 6 bases and J by 4 bases, 8 bases remained unmatched. CDR3 protein: CSVRTSGRAVADTQYF. CDR3 nucleotide sequence: TGCAGCGTGAGGACTAGCGGGAGGGCCGTAGCAGATACGCAGTATTTT.

The chain joins TRBV19 to TRBJ2-7; a possible D gene is TRBD1 (6 bases). The ends were cut back, 3 bases at V and 3 bases at J, with 9 bases in the middle. There are 13 residues in the CDR3. The V gene's germline CDR1 is LNHDA and CDR2 SQIVND (reference sequence). CDR3: CASSMGADYEQYF. The CDR3 DNA reads TGTGCCAGTAGTATGGGGGCAGACTACGAGCAGTACTTC.

This chain joins TRBV5-1 and TRBJ1-1; D unclear. Germline assignment: CDR1 SGHRS and CDR2 YFSETQ. The CDR3 covers 12 residues. Between the trimmed V and J ends, which lost 0 bases and 4 bases, there was a span of 4 bases. The CDR3 DNA reads as TGCGCCAGCAGCTTGGAGAGCACTGAAGCTTTCTTT. This translates into CASSLESTEAFF.

The chain has TRBV28 and TRBJ2-7; TRBD1 aligns across 7 bases. J was trimmed by 6 bases and V by 2 bases; bases with no gene match: 7. CDR3 length: 14 residues. Germline CDR1 is MDHEN and CDR2 is SYDVKM. CDR3 nucleotides: TGTGCCAGCAGTTTAAGAGGACAGGTCCCCGAGCAGTACTTC. Amino acid sequence: CASSLRGQVPEQYF.

This sequence joins TRBV4-1 and TRBJ2-4; TRBD2 aligns across 10 bases. CDR1 is MGHRA, CDR2 YSYEKL, per germline. This CDR3 region has 16 residues. V gave up 1 base and J gave up 3 bases; unmatched junction bases: 3. The CDR3 loop is CASSQGWTSGKNIQYF. The CDR3 nucleotides read TGCGCCAGCAGCCAAGGTTGGACTAGCGGCAAAAACATTCAGTACTTC.

The V gene is TRBV2, the J gene TRBJ1-6; TRBD1 aligns across 9 bases. Germline assignment: CDR1 SNHLY and CDR2 FYNNEI. The CDR3 is made up of 16 amino acids. The V segment lost 8 bases and the J segment 7 bases; nucleotides outside the gene matches: 12. The CDR3 spells CASGDRTGVSNSPLHF. For the CDR3, the DNA is TGTGCCAGCGGGGATAGGACAGGGGTTTCGAATTCACCCCTCCACTTT. Variable domain in full (rest from reference TRBV2 and TRBJ1-6): EPEVTQTPSHQVTQMGQEVILRCVPISNHLYFYWYRQILGQKVEFLVSFYNNEISEKSEIFDDQFSVERPDGSNFTLKIRSTKLEDSAMYFCASGDRTGVSNSPLHFGNGTRLTVT.

The chain is built from TRBV24-1 and TRBJ1-5; D is unresolved. Germline-derived CDR1 and CDR2 are KGHDR and SFDVKD. The V end lost 4 bases, the J end lost 4 bases, and 10 bases lay between the germline ends. The CDR3 contains 14 residues. The CDR3 DNA follows: TGTGCCACCAGTGAACAGAGCCTTAATCAGCCCCAGCATTTT. Amino acids: CATSEQSLNQPQHF.